This note documents a single T cell receptor (beta chain) sequence. Its antigen is not identified. This sample was taken from a study of T cell responses to AZD1222 COVID-19 vaccine. Germline loops: CDR1 SGHNT, CDR2 YYREEE (reference sequence). This CDR3 comprises 14 residues. V was cut by 4 bases and J by 6 bases, with 15 bases left in between. Clones were sequenced by immunoSEQ multiplex PCR, and TCRdb holds only the in-frame ones, with some missing. The sample includes roughly 60,000 clones, 65% to 80% of them seen just once. Overall study findings and caveats: At 160-218 and 743-854, vaccine-associated CD4 TCRs were dominant, and they spanned spike. Donors in the cohort were predominantly white British and more often female, and clonal diversity was possibly underestimated.

The sequence was collected from an adult who received the AZD1222 COVID-19 vaccine. The sample consisted of peripheral blood, taken 28 days after the second AZD1222 dose. This chain links TRBV5-4 with TRBJ2-3, with D possibly being TRBD1 or TRBD2 (5 bases each). The chain's CDR3 is CASSPQRGGDTQYF. CDR3 bases: TGTGCCAGCAGCCCTCAGAGGGGTGGGGATACGCAGTATTTT.